This paragraph reports one TCR beta chain. Execution of the assay was at deep level. An even split of each subset's genomic DNA across several immunoSEQ plates was performed. It was around 0.3 ug DNA, about 33,000 T cell genomes, that went into each replicate PCR of unsorted PBMC. Sequencing was performed with immunoSEQ multiplex PCR; in TCRdb, only in-frame clones are kept and a portion is missing. The sample includes about 490,000 clones, about 82% of them seen just once. This entry comes from a study of shared clonotypes between healthy human individuals. Study-wide context: Those who served as donors were two women and a few men between the ages of 18 and 49.

Germline V lookup: CDR1 MNHEY, CDR2 SMNVEV (reference sequence). This CDR3 is 11 amino acids long. With V trimmed by 6 bases and J by 15 bases, 8 bases remained unmatched. The sample was PBMCs. This chain uses TRBV27 with TRBJ2-1; 7 bases match TRBD1. The clonotype comes from a woman between 35 and 50 years old in good health. Some clones in this sample may be carry-over from other donors' samples. CDR3 region: CASSRQGLWFF. The CDR3 region has the DNA TGTGCCAGCAGCCGACAGGGTTTGTGGTTCTTC.